The next 9 T cell receptor beta chains were all read from a single sample in a study of OX40 agonist ivuxolimab in advanced cancers. Here immunoSEQ multiplex PCR was the method, and the copy in TCRdb shows in-frame clones only, minus some. The repertoire holds 77,000 or so clones, with 75% to 95% as singletons. The source was CD4+ or CD8+ T cells sorted from blood, collected in a trial of the OX40 agonist ivuxolimab. These receptors originate from an adult with an advanced solid tumor such as melanoma, head and neck, liver or kidney cancer.

The chain recombines TRBV11-3 with TRBJ1-2; the D is unclear. The CDR3 contains 14 residues. Per the germline V gene, CDR1 is SGHNT and CDR2 is YENEEA. With 0 bases removed from V and 1 base from J, the gap between germline ends came to 6 bases. This CDR3 is CASSLERNNYGYTF. CDR3 nucleotide sequence: TGTGCCAGCAGCTTAGAAAGGAATAACTATGGCTACACCTTC. Full variable domain (rest looked up from reference TRBV11-3 and TRBJ1-2): EAGVVQSPRYKIIEKKQPVAFWCNPISGHNTLYWYLQNLGQGPELLIRYENEEAVDDSQLPKDRFSAERLKGVDSTLKIQPAELGDSAVYLCASSLERNNYGYTFGSGTRLTVV.

This clone was found once. The chain has TRBV28 and TRBJ1-1; TRBD1 agrees at 7 bases. Trimming cost V 5 bases and J 4 bases; bases outside gene matches: 7. The CDR3 consists of 14 residues. Germline CDR1 MDHEN, CDR2 SYDVKM. The chain's CDR3 is CASSPPGGFTEAFF. In nucleotides, the CDR3 is TGTGCCAGCAGTCCCCCAGGGGGGTTCACTGAAGCTTTCTTT.

This chain uses TRBV19 with TRBJ2-3, with D tentatively TRBD2 (6 bases). Germline-derived CDR1 and CDR2 are LNHDA and SQIVND (reference sequence). CDR3 size: 18 residues. The V end was cut by 5 bases, the J end by 0 bases, with 21 bases between. CDR3 in DNA: TGTGCCAGTAGTTGGGGCCGGAACCGGGGGTACAGCACAGATACGCAGTATTTT. Protein: CASSWGRNRGYSTDTQYF.

The chain has TRBV6-1 and TRBJ2-5; 7 bases line up with TRBD2. This CDR3 has 14 amino acids. J was trimmed by 6 bases and V by 1 base; bases with no gene match: 5. Germline V gene sequence: CDR1 MNHNS, CDR2 SASEGT. In DNA form, the CDR3 reads TGTGCCAGCAGTGAAGTGGGGGGGGGAAAGACCCAGTACTTC. Encoded protein: CASSEVGGGKTQYF.

J is TRBJ2-3 and V is TRBV28; D is undetermined. The CDR3 sequence is 11 residues long. Per germline, CDR1 MDHEN and CDR2 SYDVKM. V lost 5 bases, J lost 14 bases, and 14 bases lay in between. CDR3 protein: CASSADTRWYF. In nucleotides, the CDR3 is TGTGCCAGCAGTGCTGACACCCGTTGGTATTTT.

This clone has a single count. The chain is built from TRBV7-8 and TRBJ1-2, with D uncertain. Looked up from germline, CDR1 is SGHVS and CDR2 is FQNEAQ. This CDR3 is 14 amino acids long. The V and J ends lost 2 bases and 8 bases respectively, with 15 bases between them. The CDR3 DNA reads TGTGCCAGCAGCTTATCGACGTCAAGGATGGGCTACACCTTC. The encoded protein is CASSLSTSRMGYTF.

The V and J genes are TRBV6-6 and TRBJ2-7; 10 bases line up with TRBD1. Per germline, CDR1 MNHNY and CDR2 SVGAGI (reference sequence). The CDR3 spans 16 residues. The ends lost 4 bases at V and 4 bases at J; junction bases unmatched: 10. For the CDR3, the DNA is TGTGCCAGCAGTTCACTAAGGACAGGGGGGGCTTACGAGCAGTACTTC. Protein sequence: CASSSLRTGGAYEQYF.

The J gene is TRBJ2-3, the V gene TRBV5-4; no definite D call. This CDR3 is built from 15 residues. V lost 4 bases and J 7 bases, leaving 19 bases between the germline ends. Germline V gives CDR1 SGHNT, CDR2 YYREEE (reference sequence). CDR3 sequence (DNA): TGTGCCAGCAGCCGCACCACTCGCCAACCCTATACGCAGTATTTT. Amino acids: CASSRTTRQPYTQYF.

The gene calls are TRBV4-2 and TRBJ1-2; D possibly corresponds to TRBD1 (5 bases). Germline V CDR1 and CDR2: LGHNA, YNFKEQ. V lost 1 base and J 4 bases, leaving 7 bases between the germline ends. This CDR3 spans 13 amino acids. The CDR3 coding sequence is TGTGCCAGCAGCCAAGTGCAGGGCTATGGCTACACCTTC. Its translation is CASSQVQGYGYTF.